This T cell receptor beta chain came from a study of T cell clonotyping in hematopoietic cell transplantation. Sequencing used immunoSEQ multiplex PCR; TCRdb keeps in-frame clones, though not all of them. The data show around 9,800 clones, 89% seen once. A note on this clone: Its matching antigen is unknown.

Whole-study results and caveats: Few recipient clonotypes overlapped donors; over 95% were de novo at given depth.

The CDR3 sequence is 14 residues long. Deletions cut 7 bases from V and 1 base from J, with 14 bases between. Germline lookup yields CDR1 SGHRS and CDR2 YFSETQ. Samples: about 28 days before transplant, then days 30, 100 and 180 after. Sequencing was performed on PBMCs, taken 180 days after allogeneic stem cell transplant. This chain links TRBV5-1 with TRBJ1-1; TRBD1 might be the D (6 bases). The TCR originated in a male patient in his sixties or seventies who had an allogeneic stem cell transplant from an unrelated donor, so the T cells may come from the graft donor. Some clones in this sample may be carry-over from other donors' samples. The CDR3 DNA follows: TGCGCCAGCCAGAGGGGGGGCGAGAACACTGAAGCTTTCTTT. Encoded protein: CASQRGGENTEAFF.